Following are 29 T cell receptor beta chains from one sample sequenced in a study of shared clonotypes between healthy human individuals. Measured with immunoSEQ multiplex PCR; TCRdb has only the in-frame clones, and not every one. The sample carries about 450,000 clones, 65% to 80% recorded once. The sequencing input was PBMCs. All receptors come from a woman in her thirties or forties in good health. Some clones in this sample may be carry-over from other donors' samples.

The chain is built from TRBV15 and TRBJ1-2; 8 bases align to TRBD1. Germline V gives CDR1 LNHNV, CDR2 YYDKDF (reference sequence). V shed 0 bases, J shed 4 bases, and the junction held 16 bases outside the gene matches. The CDR3 is 19 amino acids. The CDR3 DNA follows: TGTGCCACCAGCAGAGATCGCTTCACGGGACAGGAGGCCCTCTATGGCTACACCTTC. This gives the protein CATSRDRFTGQEALYGYTF. The whole variable domain, remainder taken from reference TRBV15 and TRBJ1-2, is DAMVIQNPRYQVTQFGKPVTLSCSQTLNHNVMYWYQQKSSQAPKLLFHYYDKDFNNEADTPDNFQSRRPNTSFCFLDIRSPGLGDTAMYLCATSRDRFTGQEALYGYTFGSGTRLTVV.

The V and J genes are TRBV29-1 and TRBJ2-7, with 9 bases aligning to TRBD1. The CDR3 has 13 amino acids. Germline V CDR1 and CDR2: SQVTM, ANQGSEA. The ends lost 6 bases at V and 4 bases at J; junction bases unmatched: 7. The CDR3: CSVNLGQGYEQYF. CDR3 coding DNA: TGCAGCGTGAACTTGGGACAGGGATACGAGCAGTACTTC.

The V call is TRBV29-1, the J call TRBJ1-3; D gene ambiguous. V lost 2 bases, J lost 1 base, and 9 bases lay in between. Germline V gives CDR1 SQVTM, CDR2 ANQGSEA. CDR3 length: 14 residues. The CDR3 DNA is TGCAGCGTTGAACGTCCGACATCTGGAAACACCATATATTTT. As protein: CSVERPTSGNTIYF.

The chain combines TRBV28 with TRBJ2-1; 7 bases map to TRBD1. This CDR3 contains 14 residues. Germline V CDR1 and CDR2: MDHEN, SYDVKM. The V and J ends lost 2 bases and 10 bases, in that order; junction bases with no gene match: 8. The CDR3 bases are TGTGCCAGCAGTTTAGACAGGGACGTTGAGGAGCAGTTCTTC. This translates into CASSLDRDVEEQFF.

The rearrangement links TRBV6-1 to TRBJ2-6; 8 positions match TRBD1. Trimming removed 0 bases from V and 0 bases from J; junction bases left unmatched: 10. Germline V CDR1 and CDR2: MNHNS, SASEGT. The CDR3 runs 20 residues. CDR3 sequence (DNA): TGTGCCAGCAGTGAAGCGGCGGGGACAGGAAGCTTCTCTGGGGCCAACGTCCTGACTTTC. Protein sequence: CASSEAAGTGSFSGANVLTF.

In its sample, this clone was seen once. This chain connects TRBV4-3 to TRBJ2-1; 9 bases are a match to TRBD2. The CDR3 is 16 amino acids. After removal of 1 base from V and 5 bases from J, the junction contained 6 bases not matched to a gene. Germline V gene sequence: CDR1 LGHNA, CDR2 YSLEER. CDR3 sequence reads: CASSQVLASGNNEQFF. CDR3 DNA: TGCGCCAGCAGCCAAGTACTGGCTAGCGGGAACAATGAGCAGTTCTTC.

This clone has just one count. The chain links TRBV5-6 to TRBJ2-1; no reliable D call. The ends were cut back, 0 bases at V and 5 bases at J, with 6 bases in the middle. The CDR3 has 13 residues. CDR1 is SGHDT and CDR2 is YYEEEE in the germline V gene. CDR3 nucleotide sequence: TGTGCCAGCAGCTTGGGGGAAGACAATGAGCAGTTCTTC. Amino acid sequence: CASSLGEDNEQFF.

The V and J genes are TRBV7-8 and TRBJ2-2; 7 nucleotides agree with TRBD1. Per germline, CDR1 SGHVS and CDR2 FQNEAQ. J lost 11 bases, V lost 5 bases, and 5 bases had no gene match. This CDR3 is 12 amino acids long. CDR3 amino acids: CASSGDSRELFF. The CDR3 bases are TGTGCCAGCAGCGGGGACAGTCGTGAGCTGTTTTTT.

This clone has just one count. J is TRBJ2-5 and V is TRBV7-7, with TRBD1 identical over 10 bases. V dropped 0 bases and J dropped 5; count of bases not matched to a gene: 6. Germline V gives CDR1 SSHAT, CDR2 FNYEAQ (reference sequence). CDR3 length: 16 amino acids. This chain's CDR3 is CASSLAWDRGVETQYF. The CDR3 DNA is TGTGCCAGCAGCTTAGCGTGGGACAGGGGTGTCGAGACCCAGTACTTC.

The V call is TRBV11-2, the J call TRBJ2-7; 12 bases match TRBD2. CDR3 size: 15 residues. Germline lookup yields CDR1 SGHAT and CDR2 FQNNGV. Unmatched junction bases numbered 6, after V lost 6 bases and J lost 3 bases. CDR3 DNA sequence: TGTGCCAGCAGTTCAAGACTAGCGGGAGTCTACGAGCAGTACTTC. Its translation: CASSSRLAGVYEQYF. Based on the CDR3 plus reference TRBV11-2 and TRBJ2-7, the full variable domain is EAGVAQSPRYKIIEKRQSVAFWCNPISGHATLYWYQQILGQGPKLLIQFQNNGVVDDSQLPKDRFSAERLKGVDSTLKIQPAKLEDSAVYLCASSSRLAGVYEQYFGPGTRLTVT.

There are a few counts of this clone. The chain couples TRBV18 to TRBJ1-1; D ambiguous. Germline values: CDR1 KGHSH, CDR2 LQKENI. V was clipped by 6 bases and J by 0 bases, with 20 bases between them. The CDR3 runs to 17 residues. CDR3 loop: CASSPDGPSAVNTEAFF. For the CDR3, the DNA is TGTGCCAGCTCCCCAGACGGGCCCTCGGCGGTGAACACTGAAGCTTTCTTT.

This clone was seen a single time. The J gene is TRBJ1-5, the V gene TRBV19; possible D gene TRBD1, 5 bases. Germline CDR1 is LNHDA and CDR2 is SQIVND (reference sequence). The CDR3 extends over 13 amino acids. The V end was cut by 5 bases, the J end by 8 bases, with 13 bases between. CDR3 coding DNA: TGTGCCAGTAGTGGGGGGTTGGGTGAGCCCCAGCATTTT. Its protein is CASSGGLGEPQHF.

The genes are TRBV6-1 and TRBJ2-7; D is undetermined. CDR1 and CDR2 from the germline V gene are MNHNS and SASEGT. The CDR3 is made up of 14 amino acids. Trimming removed 1 base from V and 3 bases from J, with 10 bases in between. The CDR3 sequence is CASSEGWGGYEQYF. The CDR3 coding sequence is TGTGCCAGCAGTGAAGGTTGGGGTGGCTACGAGCAGTACTTC.

The chain has TRBV28 and TRBJ2-7, with D perhaps matching TRBD2 (6 bases). CDR3 length equals 13 residues. Germline CDR1 is MDHEN and CDR2 is SYDVKM. V dropped 7 bases and J dropped 5 bases, with 15 bases sitting between them. In DNA, the CDR3 is TGTGCCAGCACGACCCGGGGGTGGGACGAGCAGTACTTC. Translated, it gives CASTTRGWDEQYF.

This chain connects TRBV28 to TRBJ2-5; 12 bases match TRBD1. The CDR3 has 14 residues. J was trimmed by 4 bases and V by 5 bases; bases with no gene match: 2. From germline, CDR1 is MDHEN and CDR2 SYDVKM. Written as DNA, the CDR3 is TGTGCCAGCAGTGGGACAGGGGGCGTAGAGACCCAGTACTTC. This codes for CASSGTGGVETQYF. Together with reference TRBV28 and TRBJ2-5, the CDR3 gives the full variable domain: DVKVTQSSRYLVKRTGEKVFLECVQDMDHENMFWYRQDPGLGLRLIYFSYDVKMKEKGDIPEGYSVSREKKERFSLILESASTNQTSMYLCASSGTGGVETQYFGPGTRLLVL.

V usage is TRBV6-5 and J usage is TRBJ1-1; D unresolved. Germline CDR1 MNHEY, CDR2 SVGAGI. The CDR3 extends over 16 amino acids. Trimming cost V 4 bases and J 4 bases, with 19 bases left between them. Here the CDR3 reads CASSSTKYGGGTEAFF. Written as DNA, the CDR3 is TGTGCCAGCAGTTCTACAAAATACGGCGGCGGCACTGAAGCTTTCTTT.

The chain has TRBV5-1 and TRBJ2-1; 11 bases fit TRBD2. The CDR3 is 16 residues long. Per germline, CDR1 SGHRS and CDR2 YFSETQ. J lost 8 bases, V lost 0 bases, and 7 bases had no gene match. The CDR3 loop is CASSLGSGRAFDEQFF. The CDR3 nucleotides are TGCGCCAGCAGCTTGGGTAGCGGGAGGGCCTTCGATGAGCAGTTCTTC.

V is TRBV28 and J is TRBJ2-7; TRBD1 is a possible D gene (6 bases). CDR1 and CDR2 (germline): MDHEN, SYDVKM. The CDR3 loop spans 15 amino acids. V was cut by 5 bases and J by 3 bases, with 17 bases left in between. DNA for the CDR3: TGTGCCAGCAGTCTCGAACAGGGTACGGGCTACGAGCAGTACTTC. It encodes CASSLEQGTGYEQYF.

The V call is TRBV18, the J call TRBJ2-2; D is uncertain. V was trimmed by 3 bases and J by 1 base, leaving 9 bases between them. The CDR3 is 15 amino acids. The germline V gene encodes CDR1 KGHSH and CDR2 LQKENI. The CDR3 reads CASSPVNMNTGELFF. As DNA, the CDR3 is TGTGCCAGCTCACCCGTCAACATGAACACCGGGGAGCTGTTTTTT.

J is TRBJ2-2 and V is TRBV19, with TRBD1 matching 10 bases. Germline V gives CDR1 LNHDA, CDR2 SQIVND (reference sequence). The CDR3 spans 16 residues. After removal of 9 bases from V and 6 bases from J, the junction contained 13 bases not matched to a gene. CDR3 in DNA: TGTGCCAGCACCACCCGGGACAGGGGTCGATCCGGGGAGCTGTTTTTT. Amino acid sequence: CASTTRDRGRSGELFF.

The V call is TRBV30, the J call TRBJ2-7; 8 bases are shared with TRBD2. This CDR3 is 14 amino acids long. Germline loops: CDR1 GTSNPN, CDR2 SVGIG (reference sequence). With V trimmed by 1 base and J by 6 bases, 8 bases remained unmatched. DNA of the CDR3: TGTGCCTGGAGTGAGATAGCGGGATCGGGCGAGCAGTACTTC. It specifies CAWSEIAGSGEQYF.

This chain uses TRBV13 with TRBJ2-7; 10 bases fit TRBD2. The length of the CDR3 is 13 residues. Losses at the gene ends were 5 bases for V and 6 bases for J; bases not matched to a gene: 4. The germline V gene encodes CDR1 PRHDT and CDR2 FYEKMQ (reference sequence). CDR3 loop: CASSGSGRIEQYF. CDR3 DNA sequence: TGTGCCAGCAGCGGTAGCGGGAGGATCGAGCAGTACTTC.

The chain combines TRBV9 with TRBJ2-1; TRBD1 aligns across 9 bases. This CDR3 spans 16 amino acids. The germline V gene encodes CDR1 SGDLS and CDR2 YYNGEE. The ends lost 0 bases at V and 5 bases at J; junction bases unmatched: 6. DNA for the CDR3: TGTGCCAGCAGCGTAGACGGGACAGGGTATAACAATGAGCAGTTCTTC. It yields the protein CASSVDGTGYNNEQFF.

The chain carries TRBV18 and TRBJ2-7; D possibly corresponds to TRBD1 (6 bases). The CDR3 runs to 14 residues. Germline CDR1 reads KGHSH; CDR2 reads LQKENI. The V and J ends lost 4 bases and 5 bases respectively, with 15 bases between them. CDR3 amino acids: CASSLSGASDEQYF. The CDR3 region has the DNA TGTGCCAGCTCACTATCAGGGGCGTCGGACGAGCAGTACTTC.

J is TRBJ1-1 and V is TRBV6-1; D unresolved. This CDR3 is 15 amino acids long. Germline loops: CDR1 MNHNS, CDR2 SASEGT. Between the trimmed V and J ends, which lost 8 bases and 1 base, there was a span of 17 bases. The CDR3, as DNA: TGTGCCAGCTGTGCTCGGACTGTTAGGAACACTGAAGCTTTCTTT. Protein product: CASCARTVRNTEAFF.

The J gene is TRBJ1-2, the V gene TRBV28; possibly TRBD1 for D (5 bases). This CDR3 is built from 13 residues. The V gene lost 7 bases and the J gene lost 2 bases, with 11 bases spanning the gap. Germline V lookup: CDR1 MDHEN, CDR2 SYDVKM. CDR3 nucleotide sequence: TGTGCCAGCACCTCCGGGGGGAACTATGGCTACACCTTC. Protein sequence: CASTSGGNYGYTF.

The chain joins TRBV6-8 to TRBJ2-7, with a weak D call TRBD1 (6 bases). Per germline, CDR1 MNHGY and CDR2 SAAAGT. CDR3 length: 14 amino acids. Trimming left V 2 bases short and J 4 bases short, with 12 bases between. The CDR3 coding sequence is TGTGCCAGCAGTTACCGGCAGGGGTTTTACGAGCAGTACTTC. Translation gives CASSYRQGFYEQYF.

The genes are TRBV7-2 and TRBJ2-5; TRBD2 matches at 12 bases. The germline CDR1 and CDR2 sequences are SGHTA and FQGNSA. V was pared by 8 bases and J by 5 bases, with 6 bases of the junction left unmatched. This CDR3 contains 14 residues. The CDR3 bases are TGTGCCAGCCGTCGGACTAGCGGGACCGAGACCCAGTACTTC. Its protein product is CASRRTSGTETQYF.

The chain carries TRBV9 and TRBJ2-1; TRBD2 matches 9 bases. CDR1 and CDR2 (germline): SGDLS, YYNGEE. This CDR3 contains 14 residues. The junction had 3 bases not matched to a gene; V was cut back by 4 bases and J by 4 bases. CDR3 residues: CASSSSGVYNEQFF. The DNA of the CDR3 is TGTGCCAGCAGCTCTAGCGGGGTTTACAATGAGCAGTTCTTC.